This TCR beta chain emerged from a study of regulatory dendritic cells for organ transplantation. Study in general: On day 6, the dendritic cells were exposed to LPS.

This clone was seen more than once but under ten times. The antigen is undetermined. Study-wide findings and caveats: Considerable individual heterogeneity was seen in alloreactive memory CD8+ T cells. Regulatory dendritic cells appeared to expand memory CD8+ clones less than mature ones.

Libraries were prepared by immunoSEQ multiplex PCR; TCRdb keeps only in-frame clonotypes and omits some of them. Of over 20,000 clones in the sample, approximately 83% are singletons; the top ten hold 0.68%. Sorted subsets were CFSE-labeled and cultured around five days with allogeneic dendritic cells. Trimming left V 0 bases short and J 7 bases short, with 7 bases between. Germline values: CDR1 MGHRA, CDR2 YSYEKL. There are 14 residues in the CDR3. V gene TRBV4-1 combines with J gene TRBJ1-6; D is ambiguous. The receptor's source is a human donor in good health. The sequencing input was naive CD4+ T cells from blood cultured with regulatory dendritic cells. The subset here: CD45RA+ naive T cells. The CDR3 nucleotides read TGCGCCAGCAGCCAAGATCGGAGGAATTCACCCCTCCACTTT. Its protein is CASSQDRRNSPLHF.